The 28 T cell receptor beta chains reported below all come from one sample, sequenced in a study of cytomegalovirus exposure and HLA in healthy donors. PCR amplification relied on 60 Vbeta primers (plus 13 Jbeta primers). Produced via immunoSEQ multiplex PCR; TCRdb's table is partial and in-frame only. The table shows 95,000 to 150,000 clones, with more than 80% occurring only once. The specimen sequenced was PBMCs. The receptor set was obtained from a middle-aged man in good health and CMV-seronegative.

The chain couples TRBV18 to TRBJ2-7; 7 nucleotides line up with TRBD2. In germline, CDR1 is KGHSH, CDR2 LQKENI. V shed 5 bases and J 7 bases; nucleotides not matched to a gene: 5. CDR3 length equals 12 residues. The CDR3 DNA sequence: TGTGCCAGCTCAGTTCGGCGGGAGGAGCAGTACTTC. Encoded protein: CASSVRREEQYF.

In this sample, this clone turned up a few times. The V call is TRBV27, the J call TRBJ2-1; TRBD1 might be the D (6 bases). CDR3 length: 16 residues. Trimming took 0 bases from V and 2 from J, leaving 11 bases between them. The germline V gene encodes CDR1 MNHEY and CDR2 SMNVEV (reference sequence). The CDR3 coding sequence is TGTGCCAGCAGTTTATCATCAGACAGGCCCTACAATGAGCAGTTCTTC. It specifies CASSLSSDRPYNEQFF.

The genes are TRBV28 and TRBJ2-7; 9 bases are a match to TRBD1. Trimming at V came to 2 bases and at J to 2 bases, leaving 4 bases not matched to a gene. Germline V gene lookup returns CDR1 MDHEN and CDR2 SYDVKM. The CDR3 has 15 residues. The CDR3 DNA sequence: TGTGCCAGCAGTTTAGACACAGGGGGCACCTACGAGCAGTACTTC. Translation gives CASSLDTGGTYEQYF.

This rearrangement joins TRBV28 to TRBJ2-7, with TRBD2 identical over 10 bases. The CDR3 is made up of 15 amino acids. Germline lookup yields CDR1 MDHEN and CDR2 SYDVKM. After removal of 2 bases from V and 6 bases from J, the junction contained 7 bases not matched to a gene. CDR3 amino acids: CASSLGAGGPLEQYF. CDR3 DNA sequence: TGTGCCAGCAGTTTAGGAGCGGGAGGGCCCCTCGAGCAGTACTTC.

The chain uses TRBV11-2 and TRBJ2-7, with D hard to call. Germline-derived CDR1 and CDR2 are SGHAT and FQNNGV. Between the trimmed V and J ends, which lost 3 bases and 7 bases, there was a span of 13 bases. The CDR3 loop spans 13 amino acids. CDR3 coding DNA: TGTGCCAGCAGCTTGACAAGATCTACAGAGCAGTACTTC. As protein: CASSLTRSTEQYF.

This chain connects TRBV4-1 to TRBJ2-3; a possible D gene is TRBD2 (7 bases). CDR1 is MGHRA, CDR2 YSYEKL, per germline. Trimming took 4 bases from V and 4 from J, leaving 12 bases between them. The CDR3 is 14 amino acids. The CDR3 is CASSLLGGADTQYF. For the CDR3, the DNA is TGCGCCAGCAGCCTTTTAGGGGGGGCAGATACGCAGTATTTT.

This clone was seen a handful of times. This chain uses TRBV7-9 with TRBJ1-2, with TRBD1 identical over 9 bases. This CDR3 contains 15 residues. Germline loops: CDR1 SEHNR, CDR2 FQNEAQ (reference sequence). Trimming took 4 bases from V and 8 from J; bases not matched to a gene: 11. The chain's CDR3 is CASSSFGQGISGYTF. Here the CDR3 DNA reads TGTGCCAGCAGCTCCTTCGGACAGGGGATATCGGGCTACACCTTC.

The V call is TRBV5-1, the J call TRBJ1-2, with TRBD1 matching over 8 bases. Germline V gene data show CDR1 as SGHRS and CDR2 as YFSETQ. CDR3 length: 14 amino acids. The J segment lost 4 bases and the V segment lost 6 bases, leaving 8 bases of the junction unmatched. CDR3 sequence: CASNDRTGRYGYTF. CDR3 sequence (DNA): TGCGCCAGCAATGATAGGACAGGGCGCTATGGCTACACCTTC.

This chain uses TRBV10-3 with TRBJ2-1, with D possibly being TRBD1 (5 bases). The CDR3 is 14 amino acids. Trimming took 7 bases from V and 9 from J, leaving 19 bases between them. Germline assignment: CDR1 ENHRY and CDR2 SYGVKD. The CDR3 coding sequence is TGTGCCATCACTCCCGCGGCAGGGCCAGGTGAGCAGTTCTTC. This translates into CAITPAAGPGEQFF.

The rearrangement uses TRBV6-4 and TRBJ2-6; 11 nucleotides line up with TRBD1. The germline V gene encodes CDR1 MRHNA and CDR2 SNTAGT. This CDR3 region has 17 residues. The V gene end was trimmed by 2 bases and the J gene end by 0 bases; junction bases not matched to a gene: 0. In DNA, the CDR3 is TGTGCCAGCAGTGACGGGACAGGGGGCTCTGGGGCCAACGTCCTGACTTTC. This encodes CASSDGTGGSGANVLTF.

The chain links TRBV4-3 to TRBJ2-2; 9 bases are shared with TRBD2. Germline-derived CDR1 and CDR2 are LGHNA and YSLEER. Trimming removed 4 bases from V and 0 bases from J; junction bases left unmatched: 6. The CDR3 loop spans 17 amino acids. Here the CDR3 reads CASSPSSGEANTGELFF. The CDR3 DNA reads TGCGCCAGCAGCCCGTCTAGCGGGGAGGCGAACACCGGGGAGCTGTTTTTT.

CDR3: CASREREQDTQYF. The CDR3, as DNA: TGTGCCAGCAGGGAACGGGAGCAAGATACGCAGTATTTT. V usage is TRBV2 and J usage is TRBJ2-3, with a weak D call TRBD2 (6 bases). The germline gives CDR1 SNHLY, CDR2 FYNNEI. With 6 bases removed from V and 5 bases from J, the gap between germline ends came to 12 bases. The CDR3 consists of 13 residues.

The chain uses TRBV7-2 and TRBJ1-1; 8 bases are shared with TRBD1. Losses at the gene ends were 2 bases for V and 5 bases for J; bases not matched to a gene: 10. The germline V gene has CDR1 SGHTA and CDR2 FQGNSA. This CDR3 comprises 16 residues. CDR3 amino acids: CASSLWSAGGPTEAFF. CDR3 sequence (DNA): TGTGCCAGCAGCTTATGGTCCGCAGGGGGCCCGACTGAAGCTTTCTTT.

V and J are TRBV5-1 and TRBJ2-1; D uncertain. This CDR3 is 15 amino acids long. V lost 1 base and J lost 0, with 8 bases in between. Germline CDR1 is SGHRS and CDR2 is YFSETQ. CDR3 bases: TGCGCCAGCAGCTTGTGGGCGAGCTCCTACAATGAGCAGTTCTTC. Its protein product is CASSLWASSYNEQFF.

The count of this clone is one. The chain has TRBV2 and TRBJ2-7; D might be TRBD1 (5 bases). From germline, CDR1 is SNHLY and CDR2 FYNNEI. This CDR3 has 13 residues. The V end lost 2 bases, the J end lost 4 bases, and 9 bases lay between the germline ends. CDR3 sequence (DNA): TGTGCCAGCAGTGAAAAGGGGCCATACGAGCAGTACTTC. This codes for CASSEKGPYEQYF.

This clone was counted a single time. The rearrangement links TRBV18 to TRBJ2-3; D unresolved. Germline CDR1 reads KGHSH; CDR2 reads LQKENI. Between the trimmed V and J ends, which lost 0 bases and 6 bases, there was a span of 7 bases. The length of the CDR3 is 13 residues. As DNA, the CDR3 is TGTGCCAGCTCACCACCATCTCAGGATACGCAGTATTTT. It yields the protein CASSPPSQDTQYF.

This clone occurred a few times. V is TRBV2 and J is TRBJ2-5, with 9 bases matching TRBD2. V dropped 3 bases and J dropped 5; count of bases not matched to a gene: 4. The germline gives CDR1 SNHLY, CDR2 FYNNEI. This CDR3 is 14 amino acids long. CDR3 coding DNA: TGTGCCAGCAGTGAGGGGACTAGCACCGAGACCCAGTACTTC. Its protein product is CASSEGTSTETQYF.

This clone has just a few counts. This chain uses TRBV5-1 with TRBJ2-2; tentative D call: TRBD2 (6 bases). Germline assignment: CDR1 SGHRS and CDR2 YFSETQ. V was trimmed by 0 bases and J by 6 bases, leaving 12 bases between them. This CDR3 spans 15 amino acids. Here the CDR3 DNA reads TGCGCCAGCAGCTTGGATGTAGGCGGGGCCGGGGAGCTGTTTTTT. Translated, it gives CASSLDVGGAGELFF.

The V call is TRBV7-6, the J call TRBJ2-5; D is perhaps TRBD1 (6 bases). The CDR3 covers 14 residues. Germline V lookup: CDR1 SGHVS, CDR2 FNYEAQ. Trimming left V 5 bases short and J 2 bases short, with 12 bases between. The CDR3 spells CASSRWTEQETQYF. The CDR3 DNA reads TGTGCCAGCAGCCGCTGGACAGAACAAGAGACCCAGTACTTC.

A note on this clone: Additional DNA sequences in this sample encode the identical CDR3. This chain uses TRBV6-5 with TRBJ2-5; 7 bases line up with TRBD1. The junction had 3 bases not matched to a gene; V was cut back by 0 bases and J by 5 bases. The CDR3 covers 14 residues. The germline V gene encodes CDR1 MNHEY and CDR2 SVGAGI. The DNA of the CDR3 is TGTGCCAGCAGTTACTCCAGGGGACAGGAGACCCAGTACTTC. Protein product: CASSYSRGQETQYF.

This chain uses TRBV27 with TRBJ2-6, with a weak D call TRBD1 (5 bases). This CDR3 is built from 15 residues. Germline loops: CDR1 MNHEY, CDR2 SMNVEV (reference sequence). Trimming shortened V by 4 bases and J by 4 bases, and 11 bases separated the two germline ends. CDR3 sequence reads: CASSSTSGGANVLTF. In DNA, the CDR3 is TGTGCCAGCAGTTCAACCTCAGGGGGGGCCAACGTCCTGACTTTC. The entire variable domain, with the rest obtained from reference TRBV27 and TRBJ2-6, is as follows: EAQVTQNPRYLITVTGKKLTVTCSQNMNHEYMSWYRQDPGLGLRQIYYSMNVEVTDKGDVPEGYKVSRKEKRNFPLILESPSPNQTSLYFCASSSTSGGANVLTFGAGSRLTVL.

The chain uses TRBV28 and TRBJ1-2; D uncertain. The CDR3 covers 13 residues. V was pared by 6 bases and J by 6 bases, with 14 bases between. Germline assignment: CDR1 MDHEN and CDR2 SYDVKM. This chain's CDR3 is CASREQSFDGYTF. The CDR3 bases are TGTGCCAGCAGGGAACAGAGCTTTGATGGCTACACCTTC.

This clone was observed a handful of times. V is TRBV30 and J is TRBJ1-1; possible D gene TRBD1, 6 bases. Between the trimmed V and J ends, which lost 5 bases and 3 bases, there was a span of 13 bases. Germline V CDR1 and CDR2: GTSNPN, SVGIG (reference sequence). This CDR3 region has 13 residues. CDR3: CAWGYHRDTEAFF. CDR3 sequence (DNA): TGTGCCTGGGGTTACCACAGGGACACTGAAGCTTTCTTT.

The chain has TRBV28 and TRBJ2-1; 9 nucleotides match TRBD2. The junction had 11 bases not matched to a gene; V was cut back by 3 bases and J by 8 bases. Germline CDR1 and CDR2: MDHEN and SYDVKM. This CDR3 is built from 16 residues. The CDR3 here is CASSFLTSGMFDEQFF. The CDR3 coding sequence is TGTGCCAGCAGTTTCCTGACTAGCGGAATGTTCGATGAGCAGTTCTTC.

The chain has TRBV12-5 and TRBJ1-1; no definite D call. Germline CDR1 and CDR2: LGHNT and FRNRAP. Trimming left V 3 bases short and J 1 base short, with 15 bases between. The CDR3 length is 16 residues. The CDR3 DNA reads as TGTGCTAGTGGTTTCGACCCAACTGGAGGGAACACTGAAGCTTTCTTT. Amino acid sequence: CASGFDPTGGNTEAFF. Using reference TRBV12-5 and TRBJ1-1 for the parts outside the CDR3, the full variable domain is DARVTQTPRHKVTEMGQEVTMRCQPILGHNTVFWYRQTMMQGLELLAYFRNRAPLDDSGMPKDRFSAEMPDATLATLKIQPSEPRDSAVYFCASGFDPTGGNTEAFFGQGTRLTVV.

The chain is built from TRBV28 and TRBJ2-7; TRBD1 aligns across 10 bases. The CDR3 is 14 amino acids. V lost 6 bases to trimming and J lost 5 bases; unmatched junction nucleotides: 7. Looked up from germline, CDR1 is MDHEN and CDR2 is SYDVKM. The CDR3 DNA is TGTGCCAGCAGAACCGGGACAGGGGTGCACGAGCAGTACTTC. It codes for CASRTGTGVHEQYF.

The chain links TRBV9 to TRBJ1-1; the D is unclear. Germline CDR1 is SGDLS and CDR2 is YYNGEE. The ends were cut back, 3 bases at V and 0 bases at J, with 18 bases in the middle. The CDR3 is 17 residues long. This CDR3 reads CASSAGNPTSMNTEAFF. As DNA, the CDR3 is TGTGCCAGCAGCGCCGGGAACCCAACCTCCATGAACACTGAAGCTTTCTTT.

The V and J genes are TRBV27 and TRBJ1-6, with a weak D call TRBD1 (5 bases). CDR1 MNHEY and CDR2 SMNVEV come from the germline V gene (reference sequence). V lost 4 bases and J 5 bases, leaving 9 bases between the germline ends. The CDR3 has 14 residues. The CDR3 DNA is TGTGCCAGCAGTTGGGGGGGTAATAATTCACCCCTCCACTTT. Translated, it gives CASSWGGNNSPLHF.